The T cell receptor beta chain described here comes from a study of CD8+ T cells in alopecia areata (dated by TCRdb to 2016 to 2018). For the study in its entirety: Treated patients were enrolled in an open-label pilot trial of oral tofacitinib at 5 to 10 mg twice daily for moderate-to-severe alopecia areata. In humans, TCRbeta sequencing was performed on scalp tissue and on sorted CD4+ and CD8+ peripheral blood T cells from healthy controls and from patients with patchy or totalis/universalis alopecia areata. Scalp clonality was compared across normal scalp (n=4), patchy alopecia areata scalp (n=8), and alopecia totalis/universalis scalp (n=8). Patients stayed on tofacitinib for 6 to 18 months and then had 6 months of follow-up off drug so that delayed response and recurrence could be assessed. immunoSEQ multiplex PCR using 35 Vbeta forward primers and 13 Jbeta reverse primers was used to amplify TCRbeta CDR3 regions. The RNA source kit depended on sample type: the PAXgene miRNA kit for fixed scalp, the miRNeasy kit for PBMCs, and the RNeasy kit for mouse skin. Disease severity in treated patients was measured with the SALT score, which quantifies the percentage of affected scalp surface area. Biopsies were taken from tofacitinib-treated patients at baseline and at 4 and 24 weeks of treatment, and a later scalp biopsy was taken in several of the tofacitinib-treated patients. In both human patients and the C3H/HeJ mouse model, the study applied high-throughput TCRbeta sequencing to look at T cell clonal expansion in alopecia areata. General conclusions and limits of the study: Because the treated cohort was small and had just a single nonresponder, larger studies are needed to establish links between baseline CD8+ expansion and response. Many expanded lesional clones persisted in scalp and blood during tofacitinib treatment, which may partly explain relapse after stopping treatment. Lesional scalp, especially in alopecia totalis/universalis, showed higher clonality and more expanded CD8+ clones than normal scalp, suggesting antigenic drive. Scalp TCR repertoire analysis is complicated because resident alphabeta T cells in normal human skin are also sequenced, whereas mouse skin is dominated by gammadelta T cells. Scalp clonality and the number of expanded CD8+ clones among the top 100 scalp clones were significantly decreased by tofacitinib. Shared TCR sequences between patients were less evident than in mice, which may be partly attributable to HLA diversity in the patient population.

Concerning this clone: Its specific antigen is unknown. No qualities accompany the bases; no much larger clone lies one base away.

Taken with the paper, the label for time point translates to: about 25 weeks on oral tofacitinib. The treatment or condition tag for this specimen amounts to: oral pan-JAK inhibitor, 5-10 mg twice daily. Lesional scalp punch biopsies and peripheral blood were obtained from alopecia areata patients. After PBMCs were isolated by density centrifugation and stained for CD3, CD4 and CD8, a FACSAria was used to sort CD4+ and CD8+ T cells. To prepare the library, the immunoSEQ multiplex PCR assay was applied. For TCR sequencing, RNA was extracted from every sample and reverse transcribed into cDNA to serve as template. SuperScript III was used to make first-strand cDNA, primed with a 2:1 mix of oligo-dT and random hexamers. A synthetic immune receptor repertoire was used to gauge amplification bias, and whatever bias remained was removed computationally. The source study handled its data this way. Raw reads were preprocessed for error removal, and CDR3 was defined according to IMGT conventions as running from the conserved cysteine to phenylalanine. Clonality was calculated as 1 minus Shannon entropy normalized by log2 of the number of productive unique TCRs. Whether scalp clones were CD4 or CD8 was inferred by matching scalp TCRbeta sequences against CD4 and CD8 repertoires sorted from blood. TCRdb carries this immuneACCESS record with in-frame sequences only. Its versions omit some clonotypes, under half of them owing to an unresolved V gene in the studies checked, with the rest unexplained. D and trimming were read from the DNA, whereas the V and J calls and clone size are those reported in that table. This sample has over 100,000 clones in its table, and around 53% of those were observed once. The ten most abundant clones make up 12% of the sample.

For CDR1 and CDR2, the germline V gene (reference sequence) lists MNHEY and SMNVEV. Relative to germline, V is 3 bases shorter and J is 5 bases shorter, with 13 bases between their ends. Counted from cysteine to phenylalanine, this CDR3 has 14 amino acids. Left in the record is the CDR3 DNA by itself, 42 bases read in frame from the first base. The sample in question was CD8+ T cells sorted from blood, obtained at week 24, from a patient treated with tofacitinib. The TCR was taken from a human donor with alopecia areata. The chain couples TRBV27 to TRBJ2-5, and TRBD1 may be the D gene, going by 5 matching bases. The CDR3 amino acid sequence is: CASSFRQGRETQYF. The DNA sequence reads TGTGCCAGCAGTTTCCGGCAGGGAAGGGAGACCCAGTACTTC.